This TCR beta chain was observed in a study of shared clonotypes between healthy human individuals. Worth noting for this clone: The identical CDR3 is also encoded by other nucleotide sequences in the sample.

CD45RO-negative cells were positively selected for CCR7, leaving out terminally differentiated effector memory CD45RA+ cells. Method: immunoSEQ multiplex PCR; TCRdb's copy keeps in-frame clones and lacks some. The data show roughly 2 million clones, with approximately 94% seen just once and more than 0.95% held by the top ten. Trimming removed 2 bases at V and 0 bases at J, with 8 bases between. The CDR3 spans 15 residues. CDR1 and CDR2 from the germline V gene are MDHEN and SYDVKM. The chain is built from TRBV28 and TRBJ1-3; no reliable D call. The sequencing input was naive CD8+ T cells sorted from blood. This TCR was recovered from a man aged 18 to 30 in good health. Here the CDR3 reads CASSLGSGSGNTIYF. The CDR3 DNA reads TGTGCCAGCAGTTTAGGTTCAGGCTCTGGAAACACCATATATTTT.